The next 10 T cell receptor beta chains were all read from a single sample in a study of shared clonotypes between healthy human individuals. Assay used: immunoSEQ multiplex PCR; TCRdb lists only in-frame clones, some missing. The sample holds around 500,000 clones, 60% to 85% seen once. Sequencing was carried out using PBMCs. Receptor source: a woman in her thirties or forties in good health. Some clones in this sample may be carry-over from other donors' samples.

V is TRBV6-6 and J is TRBJ1-2, with 10 bases matching TRBD1. The CDR3 runs 15 residues. Germline V gene sequence: CDR1 MNHNY, CDR2 SVGAGI (reference sequence). The trim removed 4 bases at V and 8 bases at J, leaving 10 bases unmatched. This chain's CDR3 is CASSSVDRGPLGYTF. The CDR3 bases are TGTGCCAGCAGTTCGGTAGACAGGGGGCCGTTGGGCTACACCTTC.

The chain carries TRBV21-1 and TRBJ2-1; TRBD1, the table's D call, was not compared with the DNA. TRBV21-1 is recorded as a pseudogene. The CDR3 extends over 15 amino acids. The CDR3 DNA reads TGTGCCAGCAGCCCCGGGACAGGGGGTTACAATGAGCAGTTCTTC. Translated, it gives CASSPGTGGYNEQFF.

This clone turned up a few times. The V gene is TRBV28, the J gene TRBJ2-7; perhaps D is TRBD1 or TRBD2 (6 bases each). In germline, CDR1 is MDHEN, CDR2 SYDVKM. This CDR3 is 14 amino acids long. Trimming pared 6 bases from V and 0 bases from J, leaving 12 bases between. Here the CDR3 reads CASRGAGHSYEQYF. The CDR3 DNA sequence: TGTGCCAGCAGGGGGGCGGGACACTCCTACGAGCAGTACTTC. The full variable domain, with the rest looked up from reference TRBV28 and TRBJ2-7, is DVKVTQSSRYLVKRTGEKVFLECVQDMDHENMFWYRQDPGLGLRLIYFSYDVKMKEKGDIPEGYSVSREKKERFSLILESASTNQTSMYLCASRGAGHSYEQYFGPGTRLTVT.

The rearrangement uses TRBV11-1 and TRBJ2-3; 10 nucleotides agree with TRBD1. In germline, CDR1 is SGHAT, CDR2 FQDESV (reference sequence). V shed 4 bases and J 6 bases; nucleotides not matched to a gene: 1. The CDR3 totals 13 residues. CDR3: CASSSDRGDTQYF. The CDR3 bases are TGTGCCAGCAGCTCGGACAGGGGGGATACGCAGTATTTT.

This chain connects TRBV9 to TRBJ2-7; 9 bases map to TRBD1. The V and J ends lost 4 bases and 6 bases, in that order; junction bases with no gene match: 5. The CDR3 is 13 residues long. CDR1 is SGDLS and CDR2 is YYNGEE in the germline V gene. In nucleotides, the CDR3 is TGTGCCAGCAGCCGGGACAGGGATCGCGAGCAGTACTTC. Amino acid sequence: CASSRDRDREQYF.

This clone was seen a single time. Just one base apart from a much larger clone, this may be a read error. The chain has TRBV6-6 and TRBJ1-2; D uncertain. V was pared by 2 bases and J by 6 bases, with 13 bases between. Germline loops: CDR1 MNHNY, CDR2 SVGAGI (reference sequence). The CDR3 is made up of 14 amino acids. The CDR3 loop is CASSYLQEADGYTF. The CDR3 nucleotides read TGTGCCAGCAGTTACCTGCAGGAGGCGGATGGCTACACCTTC.

The chain uses TRBV5-1 and TRBJ2-2, with a possible D match to TRBD2 (7 bases). There are 14 residues in the CDR3. The ends were cut back, 6 bases at V and 7 bases at J, with 16 bases in the middle. In germline, CDR1 is SGHRS, CDR2 YFSETQ. CDR3 amino acids: CASTRTGGSGELFF. CDR3 coding DNA: TGCGCCAGCACCAGGACGGGGGGCAGCGGGGAGCTGTTTTTT.

The table lists this clone with a few counts. The chain is built from TRBV18 and TRBJ2-7, with 7 bases lining up with TRBD1. Germline V gene lookup returns CDR1 KGHSH and CDR2 LQKENI. The CDR3 has 13 amino acids. With V trimmed by 5 bases and J by 1 base, 2 bases remained unmatched. Written as DNA, the CDR3 is TGTGCCAGCTCATCGGGACAGTCCTACGAGCAGTACTTC. Residues: CASSSGQSYEQYF.

This clone was recorded a few times. The chain uses TRBV7-6 and TRBJ2-3; 7 nucleotides align to TRBD2. The length of the CDR3 is 14 residues. V was clipped by 2 bases and J by 4 bases; unmatched bases: 3. CDR1 and CDR2 from the germline V gene are SGHVS and FNYEAQ. The CDR3 reads CASSLLGRADTQYF. CDR3 DNA sequence: TGTGCCAGCAGCTTACTGGGGAGGGCAGATACGCAGTATTTT.

The chain employs TRBV11-3 and TRBJ2-2; D remains unclear. Germline V gene lookup returns CDR1 SGHNT and CDR2 YENEEA. Trimming cost V 3 bases and J 3 bases, with 8 bases left between them. This CDR3 is built from 14 residues. The CDR3 sequence: CASSFARDTGELFF. The CDR3 nucleotides are TGTGCCAGCAGCTTTGCAAGGGACACCGGGGAGCTGTTTTTT.